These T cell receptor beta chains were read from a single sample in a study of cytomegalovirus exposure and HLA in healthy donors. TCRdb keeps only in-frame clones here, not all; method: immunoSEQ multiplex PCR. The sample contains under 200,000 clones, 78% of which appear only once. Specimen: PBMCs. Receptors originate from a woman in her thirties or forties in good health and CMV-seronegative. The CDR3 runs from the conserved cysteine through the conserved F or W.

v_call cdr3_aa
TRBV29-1 CSVVLRLNTEAFF
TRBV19 CASSPGQGLYGYTF
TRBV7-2 CASSLSGYGTQYF
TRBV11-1 CASSLLGLADQETQYF
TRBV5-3 CARSLGQGAENTEAFF
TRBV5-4 CASSLGGTGSGNTIYF
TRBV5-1 CASSRALAGGLNSYEQYF
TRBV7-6 CASSLTPGQNPYEQYF
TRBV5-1 CASSLGLGGEETQYF
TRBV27 CASSPGTGDRYEQYF
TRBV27 CASKAGRRVSENTEAFF
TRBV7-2 CASSLNPGTKYTEAFF
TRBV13 CASSFSGAAPYQETQYF
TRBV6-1 CASSAGVAGELFF
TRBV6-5 CASSSGTSGVQETQYF
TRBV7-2 CASSLFGHTDTQYF
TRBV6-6 CASSRTAQFNYGYTF
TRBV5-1 CASGLAGPFSQYF
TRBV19 CASSILRGTGQDTEAFF
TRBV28 CASNLRSGTEAFF
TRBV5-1 CASSEAQGYDTQYF
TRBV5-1 CASSLSEGLISGNTIYF
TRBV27 CASSRTGMGETQYF
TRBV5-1 CASSTLAGGIDTQYF
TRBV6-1 CASSELAGEGETQYF
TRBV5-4 CASKPPSGLYTDTQYF
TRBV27 CASKVLAGTWEQYF
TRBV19 CASSISASTASNSPLHF
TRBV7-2 CASSSGQGTANTEAFF
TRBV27 CASSRRTSGGAGETQYF
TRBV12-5 CASALWPKGSNQPQHF
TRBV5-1 CASTPRTGGPISEAFF
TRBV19 CASNRDRLNYGYTF
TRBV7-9 CASSTPDRSYEQYF
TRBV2 CASSEATDLNTEAFF
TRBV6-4 CASSDSSGGTEAFF
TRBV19 CASSMSPGQFSGANVLTF
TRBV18 CASSAQGGSNQPQHF
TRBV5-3 CARSLAGDIRYYGYTF
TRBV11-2 CASSEQGASDEQYF
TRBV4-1 CASSARTRPRWGGNEQFF
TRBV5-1 CASSTGTGVMNTEAFF
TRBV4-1 CASSQGIDWANVLTF
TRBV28 CASRFGGGQVSSGNTIYF
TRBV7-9 CSSSFTEGIRVTYEQYF
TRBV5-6 CASSWGTGNTEAFF